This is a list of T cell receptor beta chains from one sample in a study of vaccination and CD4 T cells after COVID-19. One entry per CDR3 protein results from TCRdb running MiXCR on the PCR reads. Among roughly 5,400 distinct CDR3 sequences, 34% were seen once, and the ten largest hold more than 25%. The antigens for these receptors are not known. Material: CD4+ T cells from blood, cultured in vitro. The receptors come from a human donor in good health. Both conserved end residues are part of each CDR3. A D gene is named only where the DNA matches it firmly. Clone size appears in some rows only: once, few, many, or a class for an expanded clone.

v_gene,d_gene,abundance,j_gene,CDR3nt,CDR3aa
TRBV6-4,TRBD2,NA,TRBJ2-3,TGTGCCAGCAGTGACTCCGGGGGGGCCACAGATACGCAGTATTTT,CASSDSGGATDTQYF
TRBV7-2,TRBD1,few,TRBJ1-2,TGTGCCAGCAGCTTAGGCCAGGGGGCGAACTATGGCTACACCTTC,CASSLGQGANYGYTF
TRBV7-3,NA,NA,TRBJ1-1,TGTGCCAGCAGCCAGGCCCGGAACACTGAAGCTTTCTTT,CASSQARNTEAFF
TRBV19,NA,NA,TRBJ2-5,TGTGCCAGTAGTTGGGGGCCAGGTAGTGTGAGGGAGACCCAGTACTTC,CASSWGPGSVRETQYF
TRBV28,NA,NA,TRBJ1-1,TGTGCCAGCAGTCCCCTACAGGGTATGGTCACTGAAGCTTTCTTT,CASSPLQGMVTEAFF
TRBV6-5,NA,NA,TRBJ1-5,TGTGCCAGCAGTTACACACTTGATCAGCCCCAGCATTTT,CASSYTLDQPQHF
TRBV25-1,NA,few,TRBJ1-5,TGTGCCAGCAGGGACCTCGGGGGGAATCAGCCCCAGCATTTT,CASRDLGGNQPQHF
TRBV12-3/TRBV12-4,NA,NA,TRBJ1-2,TGTGCCAGCAGTCTGGGCCTAGAATTGGGCTACACCTTC,CASSLGLELGYTF
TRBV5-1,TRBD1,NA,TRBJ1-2,TGCGCCAGCAGCTTGGGGGACAGTATAGGCTACACCTTC,CASSLGDSIGYTF
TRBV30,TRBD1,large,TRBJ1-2,TGTGCCTGTTTAGGCGGACAGGGACATAACTATGGCTACACCTTC,CACLGGQGHNYGYTF
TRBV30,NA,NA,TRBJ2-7,TGTGCCTGGATGGTGGACAGAGCCTACGAGCAGTACTTC,CAWMVDRAYEQYF
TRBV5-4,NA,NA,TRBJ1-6,TGTGCCAGCAGCCCATTAGGTGGGGAGGTCAATTCACCCCTCCACTTT,CASSPLGGEVNSPLHF
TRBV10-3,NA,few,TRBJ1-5,TGTGCCATCAGTGAACCTCAGCCGGGGGGCCATAGCAATCAGCCCCAGCATTTT,CAISEPQPGGHSNQPQHF
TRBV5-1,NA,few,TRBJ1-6,TGCGCCAGCAGCTGGAACAGGGATACTTCACCCCTCCACTTT,CASSWNRDTSPLHF
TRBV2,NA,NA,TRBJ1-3,TGTGCCAGCAGTGGGCTGGAGGGCACCATATATTTT,CASSGLEGTIYF
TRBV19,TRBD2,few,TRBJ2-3,TGTGCCAGTAGTATTTCGACTAGCGGGGTCACAGATACGCAGTATTTT,CASSISTSGVTDTQYF
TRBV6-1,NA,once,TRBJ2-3,TGTGCCAGCAGTGAAGAAATAGGAGGGGTTCCGCAGTATTTT,CASSEEIGGVPQYF
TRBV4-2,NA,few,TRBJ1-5,TGTGCCAGCAGCCAAGGAGACAGGCTTAATCAGCCCCAGCATTTT,CASSQGDRLNQPQHF
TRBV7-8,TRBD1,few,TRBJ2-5,TGTGCCAGCAGCCCGATTACAGGGGGCGGTGAGACCCAGTACTTC,CASSPITGGGETQYF
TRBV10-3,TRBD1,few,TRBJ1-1,TGTGCCATCCGCGGGACAGCCGAATCCGAAGCTTTCTTT,CAIRGTAESEAFF
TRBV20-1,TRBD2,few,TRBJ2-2,TGCAGTGCTAGACAGTTGTCGGGGGGGAACACCGGGGAGCTGTTTTTT,CSARQLSGGNTGELFF
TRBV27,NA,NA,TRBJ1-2,TGTGCCAGCAGTCCTGCTAACTATGGCTACACCTTC,CASSPANYGYTF
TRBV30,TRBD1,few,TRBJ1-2,TGTGCCTGGAGTGCGACACAGGGGACGGGCTACACCTTC,CAWSATQGTGYTF
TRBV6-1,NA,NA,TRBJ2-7,TGTGCCAGCAGACTAGGGGGTCAGTACGAGCAGTACTTC,CASRLGGQYEQYF
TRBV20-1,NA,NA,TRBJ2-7,TGCAGTGCTAGGGAGGCCACGGGGTACGAGCAGTACTTC,CSAREATGYEQYF
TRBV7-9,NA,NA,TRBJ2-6,TGTGCCAGCAGCTTTGGAGGCGCTGGGGCCAACGTCCTGACTTTC,CASSFGGAGANVLTF
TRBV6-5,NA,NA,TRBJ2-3,TGTGCCAGCAGTTACTCGGGCAGACTAAGCACAGATACGCAGTATTTT,CASSYSGRLSTDTQYF
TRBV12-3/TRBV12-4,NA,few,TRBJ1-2,TGTGCCAGCAGCCCCGACCCACTCTATGGCTACACCTTC,CASSPDPLYGYTF
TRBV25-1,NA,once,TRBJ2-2,TGTGCCAGCAGCCCCGTCCAGGGAGTAGCCCGGGAGCTGTTTTTT,CASSPVQGVARELFF
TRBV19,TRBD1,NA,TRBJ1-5,TGTGCCAGTAAGAGGGACAGGGCTAGCAATCAGCCCCAGCATTTT,CASKRDRASNQPQHF
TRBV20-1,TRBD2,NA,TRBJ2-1,TGCAGTGCTAGAGATCCAGCGGGGTTTCACAATGAGCAGTTCTTC,CSARDPAGFHNEQFF
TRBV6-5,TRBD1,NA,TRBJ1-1,TGTGCCAGCAGTTCCCGACAGGGAGGGTTGGTGGCTTTCTTT,CASSSRQGGLVAFF
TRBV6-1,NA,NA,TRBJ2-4,TGTGCCAGCAGTCCCCGAGGACAGGCCAAAAACATTCAGTACTTC,CASSPRGQAKNIQYF
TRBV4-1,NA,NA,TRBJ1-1,TGCGCCAGCAGCGGGGCGGAGGTCACTGAAGCTTTCTTT,CASSGAEVTEAFF
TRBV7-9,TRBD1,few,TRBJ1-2,TGTGCCAGCAGCCATCCTGACAGGGGGGAAGGCTATGGCTACACCTTC,CASSHPDRGEGYGYTF
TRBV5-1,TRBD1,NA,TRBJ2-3,TGCGCCAGCAGCTCTACTTGGACAGGAATAACCACAGATACGCAGTATTTT,CASSSTWTGITTDTQYF
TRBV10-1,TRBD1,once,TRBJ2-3,TGCGCCAGCAGCCGGGACAGGGTAACAGATACGCAGTATTTT,CASSRDRVTDTQYF
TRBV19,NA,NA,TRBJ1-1,TGTGCCAGTAGTATGGGGGATCGGGAGGCTGAAGCTTTCTTT,CASSMGDREAEAFF
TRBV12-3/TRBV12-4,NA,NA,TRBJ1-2,TGTGCCAGCAGTAAACTAGTACTCCAAGAGGGGTACACCTTC,CASSKLVLQEGYTF
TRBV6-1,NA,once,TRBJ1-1,TGTGCCAGCAGCGGGGGATCTGAAGCTTTCTTT,CASSGGSEAFF
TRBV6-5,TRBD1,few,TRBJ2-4,TGTGCCAGCAGTTGGACAGGCAAGAACATTCAGTACTTC,CASSWTGKNIQYF
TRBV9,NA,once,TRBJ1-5,TGTGCCAGCAGCGTAGGGAGTTTACCAAATCAGCCCCAGCATTTT,CASSVGSLPNQPQHF
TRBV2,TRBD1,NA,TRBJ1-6,TGTGCCAGCAGTGAAGAGGGGGCTCTTGGTAATTCACCCCTCCACTTT,CASSEEGALGNSPLHF
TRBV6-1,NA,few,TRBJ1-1,TGTGCCAGCCTCCCGGTCCAGGGAGAAGACACTGAAGCTTTCTTT,CASLPVQGEDTEAFF
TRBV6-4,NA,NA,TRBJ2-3,TGTGCCAGCAGTGAGGGATTGGGCACAGATACGCAGTATTTT,CASSEGLGTDTQYF
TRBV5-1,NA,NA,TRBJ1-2,TGCGCCAGCAGCGACCGATGGCAGGGTGCAAGGGGCTACACCTTC,CASSDRWQGARGYTF
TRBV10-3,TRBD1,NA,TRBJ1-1,TGTGCCATAAAGCTACAGGGGGACACTGAAGCTTTCTTT,CAIKLQGDTEAFF
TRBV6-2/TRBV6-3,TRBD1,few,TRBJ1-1,TGTGCCAGCAGTACTCAGCCCGGACAGGGCGGCACTGAAGCTTTCTTT,CASSTQPGQGGTEAFF